One sample yielded the 19 T cell receptor beta chains listed below, sequenced in a study of shared clonotypes between healthy human individuals. Sequencing was performed with immunoSEQ multiplex PCR; in TCRdb, only in-frame clones are kept and a portion is missing. The sample comprises over a million clones, 75% to 85% of which are singletons, and 0.5% to 0.6% rests with the top ten. Sequencing was carried out using memory CD4+ T cells from PBMCs. The subset denotes: CD45RA-negative fraction. Receptors originate from a young man in good health. Some clones in this sample may be carry-over from other donors' samples.

V is TRBV10-1 and J is TRBJ2-3, with TRBD2 identical over 10 bases. Trimming at V came to 6 bases and at J to 8 bases, leaving 11 bases not matched to a gene. CDR1 and CDR2 (germline): WNHNN, SYGVQD (reference sequence). The CDR3 runs 15 residues. CDR3 sequence (DNA): TGCGCCAGCAGCGGCGGACTAGCGGTTAGTGGTACGCAGTATTTT. This gives the protein CASSGGLAVSGTQYF.

The chain links TRBV27 to TRBJ2-7, with D tentatively TRBD1 (6 bases). CDR3 length equals 15 residues. V lost 10 bases to trimming and J lost 0 bases, with 19 bases between them. From germline, CDR1 is MNHEY and CDR2 SMNVEV (reference sequence). The CDR3, as DNA: TGTGCCACCGCCAGGCGGCAGGACAGCTCCTACGAGCAGTACTTC. Translating it yields CATARRQDSSYEQYF.

V usage is TRBV27 and J usage is TRBJ2-3, with 10 bases identical to TRBD2. The CDR3 spans 15 residues. V dropped 3 bases and J dropped 4; count of bases not matched to a gene: 4. Germline CDR1 is MNHEY and CDR2 is SMNVEV (reference sequence). CDR3 amino acids: CASSFRLAGADTQYF. The CDR3 DNA is TGTGCCAGCAGTTTCCGACTAGCGGGTGCAGATACGCAGTATTTT.

The chain uses TRBV4-1 and TRBJ1-5; D possibly corresponds to TRBD1 (5 bases). Germline CDR1 reads MGHRA; CDR2 reads YSYEKL. With 1 base removed from V and 4 bases from J, the gap between germline ends came to 17 bases. This CDR3 contains 17 residues. CDR3 DNA: TGCGCCAGCAGCCAAGTCCCCCCGGGACCTTCAAATCAGCCCCAGCATTTT. Translation: CASSQVPPGPSNQPQHF.

V is TRBV6-6 and J is TRBJ2-3; 7 bases are shared with TRBD2. The germline gives CDR1 MNHNY, CDR2 SVGAGI (reference sequence). V lost 6 bases and J lost 1; bases outside the gene matches: 7. The CDR3 covers 15 residues. CDR3 nucleotides: TGTGCCAGCAGCCCCGGGGGGACCGGCACAGATACGCAGTATTTT. As protein: CASSPGGTGTDTQYF.

A single count supports this clone. This chain links TRBV28 with TRBJ1-2; the D is unclear. This CDR3 is built from 16 residues. Germline lookup yields CDR1 MDHEN and CDR2 SYDVKM. The ends were cut back, 3 bases at V and 2 bases at J, with 16 bases in the middle. CDR3 sequence (DNA): TGTGCCAGCAGTTTGAGGGCAGCGCCACTCAACTATGGCTACACCTTC. As protein: CASSLRAAPLNYGYTF.

The genes are TRBV2 and TRBJ2-1, with 9 positions matching TRBD1. Per germline, CDR1 SNHLY and CDR2 FYNNEI. This CDR3 has 15 residues. Losses at the gene ends were 8 bases for V and 3 bases for J; bases not matched to a gene: 8. The CDR3 spells CASGETGGNYNEQFF. Here the CDR3 DNA reads TGTGCCAGCGGGGAGACAGGGGGGAACTACAATGAGCAGTTCTTC.

This chain connects TRBV5-6 to TRBJ2-1; TRBD2 matches at 13 bases. CDR3 size: 16 residues. The V and J ends lost 5 bases and 8 bases, in that order; junction bases with no gene match: 10. Germline CDR1 and CDR2: SGHDT and YYEEEE. CDR3 coding DNA: TGTGCCAGCAGTCAGCTCGGGACTAGCGGGAAATATGAGCAGTTCTTC. Protein product: CASSQLGTSGKYEQFF. Supplemented by reference TRBV5-6 and TRBJ2-1, the full variable domain reads DAGVTQSPTHLIKTRGQQVTLRCSPKSGHDTVSWYQQALGQGPQFIFQYYEEEERQRGNFPDRFSGHQFPNYSSELNVNALLLGDSALYLCASSQLGTSGKYEQFFGPGTRLTVL.

In its sample, this clone was seen a few times. The chain joins TRBV7-8 to TRBJ2-7; D ambiguous. The V and J ends lost 5 bases and 6 bases respectively, with 14 bases between them. Germline CDR1 and CDR2: SGHVS and FQNEAQ. This CDR3 region has 13 residues. In DNA, the CDR3 is TGTGCCAGCAGCCCGTTCCCCGGATCCGAGCAGTACTTC. This encodes CASSPFPGSEQYF.

This clone was picked up a small number of times. The chain couples TRBV6-5 to TRBJ1-2; perhaps TRBD1 as D (5 bases). The CDR3 is 13 residues long. Germline values: CDR1 MNHEY, CDR2 SVGAGI. V lost 6 bases and J lost 8, with 16 bases in between. CDR3 protein: CASRWPGNSGYTF. CDR3 coding DNA: TGTGCCAGCAGGTGGCCAGGGAACTCCGGCTACACCTTC.

The V gene is TRBV5-1, the J gene TRBJ1-3, with no clear D. In germline, CDR1 is SGHRS, CDR2 YFSETQ. Trimming shortened V by 1 base and J by 2 bases, and 13 bases separated the two germline ends. The CDR3 is 16 residues long. CDR3 sequence: CASSLMAVDTGNTIYF. The CDR3 bases are TGCGCCAGCAGCTTGATGGCAGTCGACACTGGAAACACCATATATTTT.

The chain recombines TRBV23-1 with TRBJ2-3, with D hard to call. TRBV23-1 is given ORF status, its function remaining uncertain. With 11 bases removed from V and 4 bases from J, the gap between germline ends came to 4 bases. CDR3 size: 9 residues. CDR3 DNA: TGCGCCCAGTCAGATACGCAGTATTTT. It translates to CAQSDTQYF.

This clone was picked up a small number of times. The CDR3 DNA is TGTGCCAGCAGCGTAAATAGCGGGGCCCGCACAGATACGCAGTATTTT. Amino acids: CASSVNSGARTDTQYF. The chain combines TRBV9 with TRBJ2-3; 8 positions match TRBD2. Germline values: CDR1 SGDLS, CDR2 YYNGEE. There are 16 residues in the CDR3. V lost 1 base to trimming and J lost 1 base; unmatched junction nucleotides: 5.

The chain combines TRBV28 with TRBJ1-5, with 7 bases aligning to TRBD1. Losses at the gene ends were 3 bases for V and 4 bases for J; bases not matched to a gene: 6. The CDR3 totals 15 residues. The germline V gene has CDR1 MDHEN and CDR2 SYDVKM. The CDR3 nucleotides read TGTGCCAGCAGTTTGTGGGACAGAGGTAATCAGCCCCAGCATTTT. Translating gives CASSLWDRGNQPQHF.

This chain links TRBV27 with TRBJ1-5, with D unclear. The CDR3 has 22 amino acids. Germline-derived CDR1 and CDR2 are MNHEY and SMNVEV (reference sequence). Trimming stripped 7 bases from V and 0 bases from J, with 34 bases between. The CDR3 coding sequence is TGTGCCAGCACCTCAAAACACCAACCGGGAATAACTCTTCTCGTTAGCAATCAGCCCCAGCATTTT. Protein product: CASTSKHQPGITLLVSNQPQHF.

This clone was picked up one time. V gene TRBV28 combines with J gene TRBJ2-1; 8 bases are shared with TRBD2. V lost 4 bases, J lost 4 bases, and 9 bases stayed unmatched. Germline V gene lookup returns CDR1 MDHEN and CDR2 SYDVKM. The CDR3 runs to 16 residues. The CDR3 DNA is TGTGCCAGCAGTTCCCATTTAGCGGGACGTTACAATGAGCAGTTCTTC. Translating it yields CASSSHLAGRYNEQFF.

This clone was seen only once. This chain joins TRBV4-2 and TRBJ1-2; a weak D match, TRBD1 (6 bases). The CDR3 extends over 15 amino acids. Germline CDR1 and CDR2: LGHNA and YNFKEQ. The ends were cut back, 1 base at V and 8 bases at J, with 17 bases in the middle. The CDR3 here is CASSQVTGDGMGYTF. The CDR3 DNA reads TGTGCCAGCAGCCAAGTGACAGGCGACGGGATGGGCTACACCTTC.

V and J are TRBV11-2 and TRBJ2-7, with 7 bases that match TRBD2. The junction had 14 bases not matched to a gene; V was cut back by 3 bases and J by 3 bases. Looked up from germline, CDR1 is SGHAT and CDR2 is FQNNGV. This CDR3 spans 17 amino acids. DNA of the CDR3: TGTGCCAGCAGCTTCCTACAAGCTAGCGGAGTAGGCTACGAGCAGTACTTC. Translation gives CASSFLQASGVGYEQYF.

The V call is TRBV7-8, the J call TRBJ1-2; no definite D call. Germline CDR1 is SGHVS and CDR2 is FQNEAQ. The CDR3 runs 14 residues. V lost 5 bases and J 4 bases, leaving 14 bases between the germline ends. The CDR3 sequence is CASSPGTSLYGYTF. The DNA of the CDR3 is TGTGCCAGCAGCCCGGGTACCTCCCTCTATGGCTACACCTTC.